This is a list of T cell receptor beta chains from one sample in a study of cytomegalovirus exposure and HLA in healthy donors. This table comes from immunoSEQ multiplex PCR, and its TCRdb copy is limited to in-frame clones, with some not included. The sample records approximately 150,000 clones, around 86% being singletons. Material for sequencing was PBMCs. All receptors come from a man aged 18 to 29 in good health and CMV-seropositive. CDR3s include the opening cysteine and the closing phenylalanine or tryptophan. A D gene is named only where the DNA matches it firmly. A row's size may be missing; if present it is once, few, many or a size class.

>NA|NA|TRBJ2-6|16|TRBV6-4
TGTGCCAGCAGTGGAGGGTACGGCTCTGGGGCCAACGTCCTGACTTTC
CASSGGYGSGANVLTF
>few|TRBD1|TRBJ2-4|14|TRBV6-5
TGTGCCAGCAGTCAATCGGGACAGGAGGACATTCAGTACTTC
CASSQSGQEDIQYF
>once|NA|TRBJ2-3|15|TRBV27
TGTGCCAGCAGGTCATATTTTACTAGCACAGATACGCAGTATTTT
CASRSYFTSTDTQYF
>NA|NA|TRBJ2-1|16|TRBV13
TGTGCCAGCAGCTTAGAATCGAAGAGCTCCTACAATGAGCAGTTCTTC
CASSLESKSSYNEQFF
>few|NA|TRBJ1-2|15|TRBV5-1
TGCGCCAGCAGCTTGGAACGCGGGGCGGGGTCCGGCTACACCTTC
CASSLERGAGSGYTF
>NA|TRBD2|TRBJ2-3|15|TRBV7-2
TGTGCCAGCAGCTTAATTGGACTAGCAATAGATACGCAGTATTTT
CASSLIGLAIDTQYF
>once|TRBD1|TRBJ2-2|15|TRBV5-4
TGTGCCAGCAGGGTAACAGGGGGCCCGACCGGGGAGCTGTTTTTT
CASRVTGGPTGELFF
>NA|TRBD1|TRBJ2-2|15|TRBV7-9
TGTGCCAGCAGCGACGGGACAGCCTACACCGGGGAGCTGTTTTTT
CASSDGTAYTGELFF
>NA|NA|TRBJ2-2|15|TRBV6-4
TGTGCCAGCAGTCAGGACAGCGCGAACACCGGGGAGCTGTTTTTT
CASSQDSANTGELFF
>few|NA|TRBJ2-7|13|TRBV27
TGTGCCAGCAGTTTAGAGCCTGGAGGTGAGCAGTACTTC
CASSLEPGGEQYF
>NA|NA|TRBJ2-6|14|TRBV4-1
TGCGCCAGCAGCCAAGCCGGGAGGGCCAACGTCCTGACTTTC
CASSQAGRANVLTF
>NA|NA|TRBJ2-1|13|TRBV6-5
TGTGCCAGCAACGCCCCGTCTGGACTTCGGCAGTTCTTC
CASNAPSGLRQFF
>NA|NA|TRBJ1-2|14|TRBV5-1
TGCGCCAGCAGCTGGGACACCGCTAACTATGGCTACACCTTC
CASSWDTANYGYTF
>few|NA|TRBJ2-7|16|TRBV7-9
TGTGCCAGCAGCCGATGGACAGCCTCAAGGGACTACGAGCAGTACTTC
CASSRWTASRDYEQYF
>NA|NA|TRBJ1-4|14|TRBV6-5
TGTGCCAGCAGCGCCGGAGGGAGAGGTGAAAAACTGTTTTTT
CASSAGGRGEKLFF
>NA|NA|TRBJ1-1|11|TRBV6-6
TGTGCCAGCGCGGCTGACACTGAAGCTTTCTTT
CASAADTEAFF
>NA|NA|TRBJ1-2|14|TRBV2
TGTGCCAGCAGTATGTCGGGGGGGAACTATGGCTACACCTTC
CASSMSGGNYGYTF
>NA|TRBD1|TRBJ2-1|16|TRBV7-8
TGTGCCAGCAGCTTATTACAGGGGTTTGGATACAATGAGCAGTTCTTC
CASSLLQGFGYNEQFF
>few|NA|TRBJ2-3|15|TRBV6-4
TGTGCCAGCAGTCTCTTGGGCGGGGACACAGATACGCAGTATTTT
CASSLLGGDTDTQYF
>NA|NA|TRBJ1-5|15|TRBV7-9
TGTGCCAGCAGCTTATACGGACAAAGCAATCAGCCCCAGCATTTT
CASSLYGQSNQPQHF
>NA|NA|TRBJ1-3|15|TRBV5-1
TGCGCCAGCAGCTCTACAGGGTCGCCAGGAAACACCATATATTTT
CASSSTGSPGNTIYF
>NA|NA|TRBJ1-2|14|TRBV9
TGTGCCAGCAGCGTAGGGACAGATTGGGATGGCTACACCTTC
CASSVGTDWDGYTF
>NA|NA|TRBJ2-2|11|TRBV6-5
TGTGCCAGCAAAAGCTCAGGGGAGCTGTTTTTT
CASKSSGELFF
>NA|NA|TRBJ2-3|14|TRBV6-5
TGTGCCAGCAGTTTACAGGGTAGCACAGATACGCAGTATTTT
CASSLQGSTDTQYF
>NA|NA|TRBJ2-5|15|TRBV5-6
TGTGCCAGCAGCTTGGCCCGGGAGATTGGAGAGACCCAGTACTTC
CASSLAREIGETQYF
>NA|TRBD1|TRBJ1-4|10|TRBV28
TGTGCCAGCAGTCGGGACAGGGGGCTGTTT
CASSRDRGLF
>NA|TRBD1|TRBJ1-5|18|TRBV18
TGTGCCAGCTCACCCCGGGCCCCGAGGGACAGGGCGATTCAGCCCCAGCATTTT
CASSPRAPRDRAIQPQHF
>NA|NA|TRBJ1-5|16|TRBV28
TGTGCCAGCAGTTCACCACAACAGGGTGCCCATCAGCCCCAGCATTTT
CASSSPQQGAHQPQHF
>NA|NA|TRBJ2-2|15|TRBV2
TGTGCCAGCAGTAAAAACCGAGGCGGTACCGGGGAGCTGTTTTTT
CASSKNRGGTGELFF
>NA|NA|TRBJ2-7|14|TRBV2
TGTGCCAGCAGTGAAGACAGGTGGTTCGACGAGCAGTACTTC
CASSEDRWFDEQYF
>NA|NA|TRBJ2-2|18|TRBV27
TGTGCCACTTTAGTATCCGGCCAGGGGGGAAGTAACACCGGGGAGCTGTTTTTT
CATLVSGQGGSNTGELFF
>NA|NA|TRBJ1-1|15|TRBV5-1
TGCGCCAGCAGCTCCGGAAGGACAACCGACACTGAAGCTTTCTTT
CASSSGRTTDTEAFF
>few|TRBD1|TRBJ2-7|17|TRBV11-2
TGTGCCAGCAGCCTCAAAGGACAGGGTAGGGTTCACGACGAGCAGTACTTC
CASSLKGQGRVHDEQYF
>NA|TRBD1|TRBJ2-1|13|TRBV11-3
TGTGCCAGCAGCGAACACAGGGGTAATGAGCAGTTCTTC
CASSEHRGNEQFF